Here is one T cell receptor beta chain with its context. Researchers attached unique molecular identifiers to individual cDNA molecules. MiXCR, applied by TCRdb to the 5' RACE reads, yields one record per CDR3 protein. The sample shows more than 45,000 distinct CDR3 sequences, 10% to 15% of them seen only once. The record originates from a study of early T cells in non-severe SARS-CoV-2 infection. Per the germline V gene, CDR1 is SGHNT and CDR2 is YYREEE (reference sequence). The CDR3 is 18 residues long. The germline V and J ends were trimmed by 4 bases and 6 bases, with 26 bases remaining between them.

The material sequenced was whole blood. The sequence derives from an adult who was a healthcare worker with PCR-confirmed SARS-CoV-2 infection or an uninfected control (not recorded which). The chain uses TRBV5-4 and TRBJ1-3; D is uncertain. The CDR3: CASSPQRGRGTLSNTIYF. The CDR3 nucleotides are TGTGCCAGCAGCCCGCAGAGAGGACGGGGAACGTTGTCAAACACCATATATTTT.